These T cell receptor beta chains were read from a single sample in a study of cytomegalovirus exposure and HLA in healthy donors. The assay was immunoSEQ multiplex PCR, and TCRdb's table has in-frame clones only and misses some. The top ten clones hold 8.5% to 14% of a sample with approximately 85,000 clones, approximately 70% of them seen once. Sequenced sample: PBMCs. All receptors derive from a woman aged 40 to 50 in good health and CMV-seropositive. Both conserved end residues are part of each CDR3. A D gene is named only where the DNA matches it firmly. Clone size is not always given. Where it is, it says once, few, many or a class for expanded clones.

d_call: NA; j_call: TRBJ1-1; clone_size: NA; v_call: TRBV27; cdr3_nt: TGTGCCAGCAGCCGTTCGGGTCAGTCGAACACTGAAGCTTTCTTT; cdr3_aa: CASSRSGQSNTEAFF
d_call: TRBD1; j_call: TRBJ1-5; clone_size: NA; v_call: TRBV19; cdr3_nt: TGTGCCAGTAATGTGCAGGGGGCCAGAGGGCCCCAGCATTTT; cdr3_aa: CASNVQGARGPQHF
d_call: TRBD1; j_call: TRBJ1-2; clone_size: NA; v_call: TRBV28; cdr3_nt: TGTGCCAGCACCCAAGACAGGGGGCGCTATGGCTACACCTTC; cdr3_aa: CASTQDRGRYGYTF
d_call: NA; j_call: TRBJ2-2; clone_size: few; v_call: TRBV5-1; cdr3_nt: TGCGCCAGCAGCTTGGCCCATGAGACCGGGGAGCTGTTTTTT; cdr3_aa: CASSLAHETGELFF
d_call: NA; j_call: TRBJ2-6; clone_size: once; v_call: TRBV13; cdr3_nt: TGTGCCAGCAGCTTAGGGTACAGGAGCTCTGGGGCCAACGTCCTGACTTTC; cdr3_aa: CASSLGYRSSGANVLTF
d_call: NA; j_call: TRBJ2-7; clone_size: NA; v_call: TRBV29-1; cdr3_nt: TGCAGCGTGGGGGGGCAGGGACCCTACGAGCAGTACTTC; cdr3_aa: CSVGGQGPYEQYF
d_call: TRBD2; j_call: TRBJ2-5; clone_size: NA; v_call: TRBV10-1; cdr3_nt: TGCGCCAGCAGTGACCGGGCGGGAGTCGAAGAGACCCAGTACTTC; cdr3_aa: CASSDRAGVEETQYF
d_call: NA; j_call: TRBJ1-1; clone_size: NA; v_call: TRBV7-2; cdr3_nt: TGTGCCAGCAGTTTTCAGGAGAACACTGAAGCTTTCTTT; cdr3_aa: CASSFQENTEAFF
d_call: TRBD1; j_call: TRBJ2-7; clone_size: once; v_call: TRBV6-5; cdr3_nt: TGTGCCAGCAGTTCCGATACAGGGGGCGAGCAGTACTTC; cdr3_aa: CASSSDTGGEQYF
d_call: NA; j_call: TRBJ1-2; clone_size: NA; v_call: TRBV9; cdr3_nt: TGTGCCAGCAGCGTAGGCAGGGGAAACTATGGCTACACCTTC; cdr3_aa: CASSVGRGNYGYTF
d_call: TRBD1; j_call: TRBJ2-7; clone_size: NA; v_call: TRBV28; cdr3_nt: TGTGCCAGCAGTCCAGGGGGCCGCCTAACCTACGAGCAGTACTTC; cdr3_aa: CASSPGGRLTYEQYF
d_call: NA; j_call: TRBJ2-7; clone_size: NA; v_call: TRBV6-5; cdr3_nt: TGTGCCAGCAGTTACGATCCTAGCGAGATCTACGAGCAGTACTTC; cdr3_aa: CASSYDPSEIYEQYF
d_call: NA; j_call: TRBJ2-7; clone_size: NA; v_call: TRBV30; cdr3_nt: TGTGCCTGGAGCTGGTTAACGGGTTCCTACGAGCAGTACTTC; cdr3_aa: CAWSWLTGSYEQYF
d_call: TRBD1; j_call: TRBJ2-7; clone_size: NA; v_call: TRBV6-1; cdr3_nt: TGTGCCAGCAGTGACCGTTCGGGACAGGGCTACGAGCAGTACTTC; cdr3_aa: CASSDRSGQGYEQYF
d_call: NA; j_call: TRBJ1-2; clone_size: few; v_call: TRBV6-5; cdr3_nt: TGTGCCAGCAGTGAACGAGGTAGCTATGGCTACACCTTC; cdr3_aa: CASSERGSYGYTF
d_call: TRBD2; j_call: TRBJ2-2; clone_size: NA; v_call: TRBV28; cdr3_nt: TGTGCCAGCAGTACGGGGAGCGGGAGCAACACCGGGGAGCTGTTTTTT; cdr3_aa: CASSTGSGSNTGELFF
d_call: NA; j_call: TRBJ2-2; clone_size: once; v_call: TRBV18; cdr3_nt: TGTGCCAGCTCACCGTCCTCGAGGGGGTGGCCCGGGGAGCTGTTTTTT; cdr3_aa: CASSPSSRGWPGELFF
d_call: TRBD1; j_call: TRBJ1-5; clone_size: NA; v_call: TRBV2; cdr3_nt: TGTGCCAGCAGGGGACAGGACAATCAGCCCCAGCATTTT; cdr3_aa: CASRGQDNQPQHF
d_call: NA; j_call: TRBJ2-3; clone_size: NA; v_call: TRBV9; cdr3_nt: TGTGCCAGCAGCGCGAGCTCCCGGGCAGATACGCAGTATTTT; cdr3_aa: CASSASSRADTQYF
d_call: NA; j_call: TRBJ1-2; clone_size: NA; v_call: TRBV10-3; cdr3_nt: TGTGCCATCAGTGATGGAGTTAACTATGGCTACACCTTC; cdr3_aa: CAISDGVNYGYTF
d_call: NA; j_call: TRBJ1-1; clone_size: few; v_call: TRBV7-2; cdr3_nt: TGTGCCAGCAGCTTAGGAGAGAAGTGGGCTTTCTTT; cdr3_aa: CASSLGEKWAFF
d_call: NA; j_call: TRBJ2-7; clone_size: NA; v_call: TRBV6-5; cdr3_nt: TGTGCCAGCAGTTACGCGGCGGGATACGAGCAGTACTTC; cdr3_aa: CASSYAAGYEQYF
d_call: NA; j_call: TRBJ2-2; clone_size: NA; v_call: TRBV4-1; cdr3_nt: TGCGCCAGCGGGCCTGGGCAGGGAATCACCGGGGAGCTGTTTTTT; cdr3_aa: CASGPGQGITGELFF
d_call: TRBD1; j_call: TRBJ2-4; clone_size: NA; v_call: TRBV6-6; cdr3_nt: TGTGCCAGCACGGGACAGGGGAACCTCGACATTCAGTACTTC; cdr3_aa: CASTGQGNLDIQYF